Below, 15 T cell receptor beta chains from the same sample are listed, as sequenced in a study of shared clonotypes between healthy human individuals. Using immunoSEQ multiplex PCR, the repertoire was profiled, and TCRdb retains in-frame clones only, with some absent. The sample shows fewer than 550,000 clones, 60% to 80% of them seen only once. The material sequenced was PBMCs. The receptors originated from a woman aged 40 to 55 in good health. Some clones in this sample may be carry-over from other donors' samples.

The chain uses TRBV6-1 and TRBJ2-7, with 7 bases matching TRBD2. V was pared by 4 bases and J by 2 bases, with 5 bases of the junction left unmatched. Germline V gene lookup returns CDR1 MNHNS and CDR2 SASEGT. This CDR3 has 14 amino acids. As DNA, the CDR3 is TGTGCCAGCAGTGTAACTAGCGAAACCTACGAGCAGTACTTC. Amino acid sequence: CASSVTSETYEQYF.

A remark on this clone: Other DNA sequences in the same sample also yield this CDR3. The rearrangement joins TRBV27 to TRBJ2-1, with TRBD2 matching over 9 bases. The CDR3 spans 14 residues. V shed 5 bases, J shed 6 bases, and the junction held 5 bases outside the gene matches. Germline-derived CDR1 and CDR2 are MNHEY and SMNVEV (reference sequence). In nucleotides, the CDR3 is TGTGCCAGCAGTCTCGCGGGAGGGAGCAATGAGCAGTTCTTC. It encodes CASSLAGGSNEQFF.

This chain links TRBV7-3 with TRBJ1-1, with TRBD1 matching 8 bases. This CDR3 has 16 residues. Germline V lookup: CDR1 SGHTA, CDR2 FQGTGA. The trim removed 3 bases at V and 5 bases at J, leaving 11 bases unmatched. As DNA, the CDR3 is TGTGCCAGCAGCTTGGTAGGAGGGCAGGGGGCAACTGAAGCTTTCTTT. It yields the protein CASSLVGGQGATEAFF.

The V gene is TRBV5-4, the J gene TRBJ1-1; D is undetermined. Trimming pared 4 bases from V and 8 bases from J, leaving 15 bases between. The CDR3 is 13 residues long. Germline values: CDR1 SGHNT, CDR2 YYREEE (reference sequence). The CDR3 reads CASSAGMLLEAFF. CDR3 in DNA: TGTGCCAGCAGCGCAGGAATGCTCCTGGAAGCTTTCTTT.

The chain links TRBV7-2 to TRBJ1-3, with 8 bases matching TRBD1. This CDR3 region has 16 residues. The germline V gene has CDR1 SGHTA and CDR2 FQGNSA. Unmatched junction bases numbered 10, after V lost 5 bases and J lost 4 bases. The CDR3 region is CASSGITGGSGNTIYF. The CDR3 DNA follows: TGTGCCAGCAGCGGAATCACAGGGGGTTCAGGAAACACCATATATTTT.

To note about this clone: With a much larger clone just one base away, this may be a read error. The V and J genes are TRBV6-1 and TRBJ2-5; 9 bases map to TRBD2. The CDR3 is 14 residues long. Germline V gene sequence: CDR1 MNHNS, CDR2 SASEGT. V lost 3 bases, J lost 9 bases, and 8 bases stayed unmatched. DNA of the CDR3: TGTGCCAGCAGTGATAGCGGGAGTATCGAGGCCCAGTACTTC. It translates to CASSDSGSIEAQYF.

This chain uses TRBV6-6 with TRBJ2-1, with D possibly being TRBD2 (5 bases). The CDR3 is 13 residues long. Germline V gene lookup returns CDR1 MNHNY and CDR2 SVGAGI (reference sequence). V was shortened by 2 bases and J by 7 bases, with 9 bases between the two germline ends. CDR3 loop: CASSYGRGNEQFF. The DNA of the CDR3 is TGTGCCAGCAGTTACGGCCGGGGAAATGAGCAGTTCTTC.

The gene calls are TRBV7-6 and TRBJ1-2, with TRBD1 matching 12 bases. Losses at the gene ends were 8 bases for V and 5 bases for J; bases not matched to a gene: 6. The V gene's germline CDR1 is SGHVS and CDR2 FNYEAQ. The CDR3 covers 14 residues. For the CDR3, the DNA is TGTGCCAGCGGGACAGGGGGCGCTTATTATGGCTACACCTTC. Its protein is CASGTGGAYYGYTF.

The chain has TRBV30 and TRBJ2-2; maybe TRBD2 (6 bases). V gave up 3 bases and J gave up 4 bases, with 12 bases separating them. Looked up from germline, CDR1 is GTSNPN and CDR2 is SVGIG (reference sequence). This CDR3 is 14 amino acids long. This CDR3 is CAWRLTGATGELFF. DNA of the CDR3: TGTGCCTGGAGATTGACGGGAGCCACCGGGGAGCTGTTTTTT.

This clone was found a few times. The V call is TRBV7-2, the J call TRBJ2-7, with TRBD2 identical over 10 bases. J lost 3 bases, V lost 2 bases, and 4 bases had no gene match. Germline loops: CDR1 SGHTA, CDR2 FQGNSA. This CDR3 contains 15 residues. CDR3 sequence reads: CASSLFTSGDYEQYF. In DNA form, the CDR3 reads TGTGCCAGCAGCTTATTCACTAGCGGGGACTACGAGCAGTACTTC.

Notes on this clone: Possible read error: a much larger clone is one base away. V usage is TRBV6-4 and J usage is TRBJ2-3; 12 positions match TRBD2. The CDR3 is 14 residues long. Germline lookup yields CDR1 MRHNA and CDR2 SNTAGT. Losses at the gene ends were 4 bases for V and 4 bases for J; bases not matched to a gene: 0. The CDR3 protein is CASSGLAGADTQYF. DNA of the CDR3: TGTGCCAGCAGTGGACTAGCGGGAGCAGATACGCAGTATTTT.

The chain recombines TRBV15 with TRBJ2-3; D is possibly TRBD2 (6 bases). The V end lost 5 bases, the J end lost 6 bases, and 18 bases lay between the germline ends. This CDR3 is 15 amino acids long. The V gene's germline CDR1 is LNHNV and CDR2 YYDKDF (reference sequence). CDR3 DNA sequence: TGTGCCACCAGCCCTCTGGGGCAGGGAGGCGATACGCAGTATTTT. Protein product: CATSPLGQGGDTQYF.

This clone was seen only a few times. V and J are TRBV6-4 and TRBJ2-2, with 7 bases aligning to TRBD2. The J segment lost 5 bases and the V segment lost 0 bases, leaving 3 bases of the junction unmatched. Germline assignment: CDR1 MRHNA and CDR2 SNTAGT. There are 15 residues in the CDR3. CDR3 sequence (DNA): TGTGCCAGCAGTGACTCTTGGGGAGGGACCGGGGAGCTGTTTTTT. This translates into CASSDSWGGTGELFF.

The J gene is TRBJ2-2, the V gene TRBV6-6; 14 bases are shared with TRBD2. CDR3 length: 15 amino acids. Germline V gene data show CDR1 as MNHNY and CDR2 as SVGAGI (reference sequence). The junction had 4 bases not matched to a gene; V was cut back by 6 bases and J by 7 bases. The CDR3 DNA is TGTGCCAGCAGGGGACTAGCGGGAGCTGGCGGGGAGCTGTTTTTT. Translation gives CASRGLAGAGGELFF.

The rearrangement uses TRBV5-4 and TRBJ2-1, with 12 bases aligning to TRBD2. CDR1 and CDR2 (germline): SGHNT, YYREEE (reference sequence). The CDR3 is 14 amino acids. Germline trimming cut 3 bases from V and 10 bases from J; bases unmatched to any gene: 5. The CDR3 protein is CASSSLAGGREQFF. The CDR3 DNA reads TGTGCCAGCAGCTCTCTAGCGGGAGGGCGGGAGCAGTTCTTC.